Described below is a single TCR beta chain sequence and its context. Its specificity is not known. The germline gives CDR1 SGHVS, CDR2 FNYEAQ. The germline V and J ends were trimmed by 1 base and 4 bases, with 16 bases remaining between them. CDR3 length equals 16 residues. This sample stems from a study of cytomegalovirus exposure and HLA in healthy donors. Primers included in the PCR were 60 Vbeta and 13 Jbeta primers. Clones were sequenced by immunoSEQ multiplex PCR, and TCRdb holds only the in-frame ones, with some missing. The sample holds 100,000 to 150,000 clones, about 80% seen once. Study-wide results and caveats: Published work reported that the classifier diagnosed cytomegalovirus status with high specificity and sensitivity.

V gene TRBV7-6 combines with J gene TRBJ1-2; TRBD1 is a possible D gene (6 bases). Sequenced sample: PBMCs. This clonotype originated in a woman between 40 and 55 years old in good health and CMV-seronegative. The CDR3 DNA follows: TGTGCCAGCAGCTTAGATTTGGGCGTGGGGGCCTATGGCTACACCTTC. This encodes CASSLDLGVGAYGYTF. Variable domain in full (rest from reference TRBV7-6 and TRBJ1-2): GAGVSQSPRYKVTKRGQDVALRCDPISGHVSLYWYRQALGQGPEFLTYFNYEAQQDKSGLPNDRFSAERPEGSISTLTIQRTEQRDSAMYRCASSLDLGVGAYGYTFGSGTRLTVV.